This TCR beta chain is drawn from a study of blood T cell repertoires in COVID-19 (TCRdb year 2020). With regard to the full study: Collaborator samples came from the United States, Italy and Spain and covered acute and convalescent phases of COVID-19. Subjects who had been exposed to COVID-19, were actively infected with it, or had recovered from it provided the deeply sampled blood TCRbeta repertoires that made up the dataset. Samples were obtained from the ongoing ImmuneRACE study (first 160 participants) and from 1,254 subjects provided by 6 global collaborators. A freely available public database, intended as a resource for researchers studying the immune response to SARS-CoV-2, is where the repertoires were released. HLA class I and class II types, where available, came from metadata supplied by the sample provider rather than from assay-based typing. A de-identified subject ID, COVID-19 status, age in years and sex were almost always included in the sample metadata. The material from the prospective study consisted of cDNA or gDNA derived from T cells, B-cell-depleted T cells, or PBMCs.

Comment on this clone: Its binding antigen is unknown. The sample holds no much larger clone one base away, and base qualities are not on file.

Compared with germline, V lacks 4 bases and J lacks 1 base; bases without a gene match: 3. The CDR3 goes from the cysteine to the phenylalanine over 17 residues. CDR3 DNA only is kept here, 51 bases in frame from base 1. The germline V gene specifies KGHSH as CDR1 and LQKENI as CDR2. Each collaborating institution followed its own protocols to collect whole blood in K2EDTA tubes. For TCRbeta analysis, collaborator samples were shipped as frozen whole blood, as isolated PBMCs, or as DNA extracted from either sample type. The immunoSEQ Assay, a bias-controlled multiplex PCR, was used to amplify TCRbeta CDR3 regions from genomic DNA. On the study's bioinformatics: The number of nucleated cells in each sample was estimated from the amplification of reference gene primers within the assay. To quantify the absolute abundance of each unique TCRbeta CDR3 rearrangement, sequence reads were collapsed and filtered. Productive Simpson clonality was computed per sample as the square root of Simpson's diversity index over productive rearrangements. TCRdb obtained this table from immuneACCESS and retained in-frame rearrangements with V and J assigned. These tables miss some clones; where compared with another copy, unresolved V genes account for less than half of the shortfall, and the remainder is unexplained. That table is the source of V, J and clone size, and D and trimming were worked out from the DNA. Recorded for this sample are 90,000 to 120,000 clones; around 82% of them occurred a single time. The biggest ten clones account for roughly 4.6% of the sample.

Findings and caveats that apply to the study as a whole: Clinical and demographic metadata were provided uncurated, with the amount varying by source and participant.

The receptor comes from a human donor in a cohort sampled during active COVID-19. The rearrangement joined TRBV18 to TRBJ2-1, and 14 bases in between align with TRBD2. Sequencing was carried out using peripheral blood. The CDR3 sequence is CASSRLAGGGSYNEQFF. The bases read TGTGCCAGCTCACGACTAGCGGGAGGGGGATCCTACAATGAGCAGTTCTTC.